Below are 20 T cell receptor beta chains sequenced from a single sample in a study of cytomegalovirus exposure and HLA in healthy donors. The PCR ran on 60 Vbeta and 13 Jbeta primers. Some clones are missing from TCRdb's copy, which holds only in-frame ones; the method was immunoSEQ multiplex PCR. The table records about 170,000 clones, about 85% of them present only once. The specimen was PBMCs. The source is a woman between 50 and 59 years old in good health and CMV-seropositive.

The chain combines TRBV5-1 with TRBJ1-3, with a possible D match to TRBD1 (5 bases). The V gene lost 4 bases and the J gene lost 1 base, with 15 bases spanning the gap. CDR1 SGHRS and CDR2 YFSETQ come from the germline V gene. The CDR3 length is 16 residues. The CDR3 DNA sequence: TGCGCCAGCAGCCCAGCTAGTCCAGGGTCTGGAAACACCATATATTTT. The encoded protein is CASSPASPGSGNTIYF.

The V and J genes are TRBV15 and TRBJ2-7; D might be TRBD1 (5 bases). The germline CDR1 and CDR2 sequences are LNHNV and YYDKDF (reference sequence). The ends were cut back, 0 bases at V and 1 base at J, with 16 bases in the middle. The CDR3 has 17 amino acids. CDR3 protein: CATSRDYSGSGSYEQYF. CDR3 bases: TGTGCCACCAGCAGAGATTACTCCGGGTCAGGGTCCTACGAGCAGTACTTC. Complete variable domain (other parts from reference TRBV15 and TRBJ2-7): DAMVIQNPRYQVTQFGKPVTLSCSQTLNHNVMYWYQQKSSQAPKLLFHYYDKDFNNEADTPDNFQSRRPNTSFCFLDIRSPGLGDTAMYLCATSRDYSGSGSYEQYFGPGTRLTVT.

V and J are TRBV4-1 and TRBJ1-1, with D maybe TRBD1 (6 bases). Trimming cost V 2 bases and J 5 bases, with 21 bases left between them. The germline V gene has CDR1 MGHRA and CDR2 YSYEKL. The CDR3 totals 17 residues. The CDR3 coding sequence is TGCGCCAGCAGCCAACGTTTGGCAGGGGACCCGCTAACTGAAGCTTTCTTT. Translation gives CASSQRLAGDPLTEAFF.

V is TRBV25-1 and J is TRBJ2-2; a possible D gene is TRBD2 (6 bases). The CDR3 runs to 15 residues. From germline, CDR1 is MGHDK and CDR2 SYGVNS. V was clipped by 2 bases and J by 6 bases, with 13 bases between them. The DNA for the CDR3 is TGTGCCAGCAGTGAAAAGATTAGCGGTGCCGGGGAGCTGTTTTTT. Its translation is CASSEKISGAGELFF.

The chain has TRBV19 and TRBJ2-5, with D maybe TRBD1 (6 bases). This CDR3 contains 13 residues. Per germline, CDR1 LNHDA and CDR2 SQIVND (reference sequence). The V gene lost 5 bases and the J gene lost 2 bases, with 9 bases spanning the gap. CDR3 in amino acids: CASSSQGQETQYF. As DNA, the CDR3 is TGTGCCAGTAGTTCACAGGGACAAGAGACCCAGTACTTC.

The CDR3 nucleotides are TGTGCCAGCAGCGGGACAGGATTAACAGATACGCAGTATTTT. Amino acid sequence: CASSGTGLTDTQYF. The J gene is TRBJ2-3, the V gene TRBV9, with 7 positions matching TRBD1. CDR1 and CDR2 (germline): SGDLS, YYNGEE. The CDR3 runs 14 residues. With V trimmed by 3 bases and J by 3 bases, 4 bases remained unmatched.

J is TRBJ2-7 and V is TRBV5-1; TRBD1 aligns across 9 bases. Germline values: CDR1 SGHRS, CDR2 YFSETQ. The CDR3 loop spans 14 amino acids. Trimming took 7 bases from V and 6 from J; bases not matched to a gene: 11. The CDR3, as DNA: TGCGCCAGCTCCAAGGGCGGACAGGGGTTCGAGCAGTACTTC. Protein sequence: CASSKGGQGFEQYF. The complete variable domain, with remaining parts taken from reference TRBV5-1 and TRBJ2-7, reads KAGVTQTPRYLIKTRGQQVTLSCSPISGHRSVSWYQQTPGQGLQFLFEYFSETQRNKGNFPGRFSGRQFSNSRSEMNVSTLELGDSALYLCASSKGGQGFEQYFGPGTRLTVT.

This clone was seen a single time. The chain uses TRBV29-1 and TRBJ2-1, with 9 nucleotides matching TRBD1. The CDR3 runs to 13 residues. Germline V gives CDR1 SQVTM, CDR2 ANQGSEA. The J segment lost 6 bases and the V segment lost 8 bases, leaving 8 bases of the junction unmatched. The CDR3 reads CSYTGTGFNEQFF. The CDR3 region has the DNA TGCAGCTACACCGGGACAGGGTTCAATGAGCAGTTCTTC.

The CDR3 DNA reads TGTGCCAGCAGTGAAAGGGGTGAAGCTTTCTTT. Translated: CASSERGEAFF. The chain joins TRBV6-1 to TRBJ1-1, with TRBD1 as a possible D gene (5 bases). Germline V gives CDR1 MNHNS, CDR2 SASEGT. The CDR3 covers 11 residues. The V gene lost 2 bases and the J gene lost 7 bases, with 5 bases spanning the gap.

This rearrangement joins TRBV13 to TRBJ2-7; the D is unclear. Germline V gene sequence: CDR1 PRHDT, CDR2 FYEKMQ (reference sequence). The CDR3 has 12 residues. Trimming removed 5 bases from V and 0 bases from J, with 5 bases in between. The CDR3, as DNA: TGTGCCAGCAGCCGTAGCTCCTACGAGCAGTACTTC. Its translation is CASSRSSYEQYF.

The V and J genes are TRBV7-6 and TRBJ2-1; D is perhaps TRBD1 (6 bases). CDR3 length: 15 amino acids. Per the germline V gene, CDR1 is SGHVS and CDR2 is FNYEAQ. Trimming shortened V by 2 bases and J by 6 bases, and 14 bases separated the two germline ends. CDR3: CASSLLPRGGNEQFF. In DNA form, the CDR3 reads TGTGCCAGCAGCTTACTCCCCAGAGGGGGCAATGAGCAGTTCTTC.

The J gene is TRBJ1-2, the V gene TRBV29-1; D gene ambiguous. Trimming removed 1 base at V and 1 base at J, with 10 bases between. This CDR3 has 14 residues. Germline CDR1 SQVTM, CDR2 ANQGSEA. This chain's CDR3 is CSVEGGHRNYGYTF. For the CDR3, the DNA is TGCAGCGTTGAAGGAGGGCACCGTAACTATGGCTACACCTTC. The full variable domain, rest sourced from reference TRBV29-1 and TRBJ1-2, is SAVISQKPSRDICQRGTSLTIQCQVDSQVTMMFWYRQQPGQSLTLIATANQGSEATYESGFVIDKFPISRPNLTFSTLTVSNMSPEDSSIYLCSVEGGHRNYGYTFGSGTRLTVV.

The CDR3 DNA reads TGTGCCACCAGCAGGGGACTAGCGGGGTTCCAAGAGACCCAGTACTTC. Translated, it gives CATSRGLAGFQETQYF. The rearrangement joins TRBV15 to TRBJ2-5; 13 bases fit TRBD2. The CDR3 consists of 16 residues. V was pared by 3 bases and J by 1 base, with 2 bases of the junction left unmatched. Germline CDR1 and CDR2: LNHNV and YYDKDF (reference sequence).

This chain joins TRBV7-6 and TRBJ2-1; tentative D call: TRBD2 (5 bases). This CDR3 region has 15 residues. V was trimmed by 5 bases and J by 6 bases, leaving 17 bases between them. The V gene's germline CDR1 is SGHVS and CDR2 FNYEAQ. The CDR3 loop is CASSPSPGSTNEQFF. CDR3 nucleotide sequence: TGTGCCAGCAGCCCTTCTCCGGGATCCACCAATGAGCAGTTCTTC. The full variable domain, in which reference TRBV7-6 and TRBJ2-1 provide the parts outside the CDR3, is GAGVSQSPRYKVTKRGQDVALRCDPISGHVSLYWYRQALGQGPEFLTYFNYEAQQDKSGLPNDRFSAERPEGSISTLTIQRTEQRDSAMYRCASSPSPGSTNEQFFGPGTRLTVL.

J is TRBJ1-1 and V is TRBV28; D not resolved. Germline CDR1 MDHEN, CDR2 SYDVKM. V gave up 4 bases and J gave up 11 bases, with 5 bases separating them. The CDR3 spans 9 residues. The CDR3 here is CASSYGAFF. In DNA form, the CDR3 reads TGTGCCAGCAGTTACGGGGCTTTCTTT.

The DNA of the CDR3 is TGTGCCACCAGCAGAGTACGGGAGCGGGAAGAGACCCAGTACTTC. This gives the protein CATSRVREREETQYF. The chain joins TRBV15 to TRBJ2-5, with D perhaps matching TRBD2 (6 bases). Between the trimmed V and J ends, which lost 1 base and 3 bases, there was a span of 12 bases. The CDR3 is 15 amino acids. Germline V gene sequence: CDR1 LNHNV, CDR2 YYDKDF (reference sequence).

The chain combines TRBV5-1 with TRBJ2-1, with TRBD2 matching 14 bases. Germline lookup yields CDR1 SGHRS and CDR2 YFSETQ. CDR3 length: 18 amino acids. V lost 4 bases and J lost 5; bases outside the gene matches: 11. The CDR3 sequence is CASSIYPTSGGVHNEQFF. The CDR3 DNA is TGCGCCAGCAGCATATATCCGACTAGCGGGGGGGTACACAATGAGCAGTTCTTC.

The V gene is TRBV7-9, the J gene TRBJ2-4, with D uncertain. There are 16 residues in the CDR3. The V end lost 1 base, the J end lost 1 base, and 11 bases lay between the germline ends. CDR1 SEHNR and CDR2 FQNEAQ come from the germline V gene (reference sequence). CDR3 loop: CASSLGAGLAKNIQYF. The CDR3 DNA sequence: TGTGCCAGCAGCTTAGGTGCTGGGCTGGCCAAAAACATTCAGTACTTC.

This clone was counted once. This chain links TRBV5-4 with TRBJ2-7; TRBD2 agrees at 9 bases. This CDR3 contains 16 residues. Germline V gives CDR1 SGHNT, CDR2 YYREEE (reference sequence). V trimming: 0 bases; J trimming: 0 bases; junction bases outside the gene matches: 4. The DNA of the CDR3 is TGTGCCAGCAGCTTGGCGGGTAGCGGGAGCTCCTACGAGCAGTACTTC. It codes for CASSLAGSGSSYEQYF.

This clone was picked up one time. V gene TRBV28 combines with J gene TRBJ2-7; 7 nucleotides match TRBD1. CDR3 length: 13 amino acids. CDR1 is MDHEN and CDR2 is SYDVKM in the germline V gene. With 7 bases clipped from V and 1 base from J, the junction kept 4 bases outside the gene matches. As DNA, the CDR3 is TGTGCCAGCACCTTGGGACAGTCCTACGAGCAGTACTTC. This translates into CASTLGQSYEQYF.